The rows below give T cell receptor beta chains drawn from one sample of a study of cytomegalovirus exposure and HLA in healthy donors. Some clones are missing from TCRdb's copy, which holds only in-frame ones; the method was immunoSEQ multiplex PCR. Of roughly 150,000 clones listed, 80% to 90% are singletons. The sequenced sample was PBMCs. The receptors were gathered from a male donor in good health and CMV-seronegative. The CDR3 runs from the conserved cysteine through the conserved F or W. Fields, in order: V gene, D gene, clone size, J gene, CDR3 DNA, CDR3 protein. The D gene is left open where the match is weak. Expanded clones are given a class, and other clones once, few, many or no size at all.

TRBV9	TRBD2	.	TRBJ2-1	TGTGCCAGCAGCGTAGGGGGTAGCGGGGTTAATGAGCAGTTCTTC	CASSVGGSGVNEQFF
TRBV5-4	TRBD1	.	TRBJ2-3	TGTGCCAGCAGCCCGGACAGGTTCGCAGATACGCAGTATTTT	CASSPDRFADTQYF
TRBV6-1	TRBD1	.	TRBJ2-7	TGTGCCAGCAGCAGGACAGGGTTCGAGCAGTACTTC	CASSRTGFEQYF
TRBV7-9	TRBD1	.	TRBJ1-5	TGTGCCAGCAGCTTTCGGACAGGGGGCCAGCCCCAGCATTTT	CASSFRTGGQPQHF
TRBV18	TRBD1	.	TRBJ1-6	TGTGCCAGCTCACCCAGACAGGGAAATAATTCACCCCTCCACTTT	CASSPRQGNNSPLHF
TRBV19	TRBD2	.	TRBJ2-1	TGTGCCAGTAGTATGGGGCTAGCGGGAGGAAATGAGCAGTTCTTC	CASSMGLAGGNEQFF
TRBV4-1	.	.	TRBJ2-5	TGCGCCAGCAGCCAAGGATTGGCCCAAGAGACCCAGTACTTC	CASSQGLAQETQYF
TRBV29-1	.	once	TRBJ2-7	TGCAGCGTTGAACTAGCAGATTACGAGCAGTACTTC	CSVELADYEQYF
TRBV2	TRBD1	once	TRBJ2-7	TGTGCCAGCAGCGCGGGACAGGGCCCCTACGAGCAGTACTTC	CASSAGQGPYEQYF
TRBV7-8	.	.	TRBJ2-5	TGTGCCAGCAGCTTCCAATCGTGGGAGGAGACCCAGTACTTC	CASSFQSWEETQYF
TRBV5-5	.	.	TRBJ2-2	TGTGCCAGCAGCTTGCGGGCAGGGGCTATCACCGGGGAGCTGTTTTTT	CASSLRAGAITGELFF
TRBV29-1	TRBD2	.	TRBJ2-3	TGCAGCGTTGCAGAGCGGGGGGGCCCTGATACGCAGTATTTT	CSVAERGGPDTQYF
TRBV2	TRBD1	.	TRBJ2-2	TGTGCCAGCGGGGGGACAGGGGCCGGGGAGCTGTTTTTT	CASGGTGAGELFF
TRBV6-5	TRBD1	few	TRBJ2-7	TGTGCCAGCAATTCCGGGACAGGGACCTACGAGCAGTACTTC	CASNSGTGTYEQYF
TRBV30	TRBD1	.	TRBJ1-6	TGTGCCTGGAACCTAAGGGGGCCTTCTTATAATTCACCCCTCCACTTT	CAWNLRGPSYNSPLHF
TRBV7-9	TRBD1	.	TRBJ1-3	TGTGCCAGCAGTGCCGCAAGACAGGGCGCTGGAAACACCATATATTTT	CASSAARQGAGNTIYF
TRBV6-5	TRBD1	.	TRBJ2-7	TGTGCCAGCAGTTACGGGACAGGTCACATGTACGAGCAGTACTTC	CASSYGTGHMYEQYF
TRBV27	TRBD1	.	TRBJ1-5	TGTGCCAGCAGTACCCTAACCGGGACAGGGGTTACTCAGCCCCAGCATTTT	CASSTLTGTGVTQPQHF
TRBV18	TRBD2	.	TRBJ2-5	TGTGCCAGCTCACCCCTTGGGACTAGCGGGTTCCAAGAGACCCAGTACTTC	CASSPLGTSGFQETQYF
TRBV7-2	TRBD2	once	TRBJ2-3	TGTGCCAGCAGCTTAGTGGCTAGCGGGAGCCCCACAGATACGCAGTATTTT	CASSLVASGSPTDTQYF
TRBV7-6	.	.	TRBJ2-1	TGTGCCAGCAGCTTAGAATTTGGCCACAATGAGCAGTTCTTC	CASSLEFGHNEQFF
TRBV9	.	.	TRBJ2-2	TGTGCCAGCAGCGTAGCTGCGGAGTACCCGAACACCGGGGAGCTGTTTTTT	CASSVAAEYPNTGELFF
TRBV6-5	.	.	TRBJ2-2	TGTGCCAGCAGTTGGGTCAGCGGGAACACCGGGGAGCTGTTTTTT	CASSWVSGNTGELFF
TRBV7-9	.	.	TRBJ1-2	TGTGCCAGCAGCTACCGGGAAACTAACTATGGCTACACCTTC	CASSYRETNYGYTF
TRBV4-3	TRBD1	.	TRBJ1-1	TGCGCCAGCAGCCAAGGGGTCAGGGGACAGCTGAACACTGAAGCTTTCTTT	CASSQGVRGQLNTEAFF
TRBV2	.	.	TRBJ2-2	TGTGCCAGCGGTGGCCAAAGCATGAACACCGGGGAGCTGTTTTTT	CASGGQSMNTGELFF
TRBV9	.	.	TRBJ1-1	TGTGCCAGCAGCGTACGGGGGACGGCTGAAGCTTTCTTT	CASSVRGTAEAFF
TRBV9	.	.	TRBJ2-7	TGTGCCAGCAGCGTAGTCCCCTCCGGGAGACCCTACGAGCAGTACTTC	CASSVVPSGRPYEQYF
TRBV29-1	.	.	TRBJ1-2	TGCAGCGTTGTCGGCAGGGTCCGCTATGGCTACACCTTC	CSVVGRVRYGYTF
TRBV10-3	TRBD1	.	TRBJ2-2	TGTGCCATCAGCCCAAAGACAGGGGCAACCGGGGAGCTGTTTTTT	CAISPKTGATGELFF
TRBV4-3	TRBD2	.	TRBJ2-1	TGCGCCAGCAGCCAAGAAGGAGGGAGACTAGCGTACAATGAGCAGTTCTTC	CASSQEGGRLAYNEQFF
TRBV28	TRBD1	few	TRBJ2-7	TGCAGCTGTGGTGGCAGGGGGCGCACCTACGAGCAGTACTTC	CSCGGRGRTYEQYF
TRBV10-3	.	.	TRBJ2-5	TGTGCCATCAGTGTAAGCCCCGAGGAGACCCAGTACTTC	CAISVSPEETQYF
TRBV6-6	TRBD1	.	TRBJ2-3	TGTGCCAGCAGCCGGACAGGGGCCAGCACAGATACGCAGTATTTT	CASSRTGASTDTQYF
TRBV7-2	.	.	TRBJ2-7	TGTGCCAGCAGCTCGTCAGGGGCGAGGGGTCCCTACGAGCAGTACTTC	CASSSSGARGPYEQYF
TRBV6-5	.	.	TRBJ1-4	TGTGCCAGCAGTTACGCCGCACGACACGAAAAACTGTTTTTT	CASSYAARHEKLFF
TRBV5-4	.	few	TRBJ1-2	TGTGCCAGCAGCTTGGTTGCACAGGACTATGGCTACACCTTC	CASSLVAQDYGYTF
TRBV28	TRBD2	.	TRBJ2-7	TGTGCCAGCAGTTTTCCGGGTTGGGGGAGGGATTCCTACGAGCAGTACTTC	CASSFPGWGRDSYEQYF
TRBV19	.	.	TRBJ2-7	TGTGCCAGTCAATGGAGGTCGGGGACCTACGAGCAGTACTTC	CASQWRSGTYEQYF
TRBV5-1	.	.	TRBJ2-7	TGCGCCAGCAGCCCCTCGGGACTGATCTACGAGCAGTACTTC	CASSPSGLIYEQYF
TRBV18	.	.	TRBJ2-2	TGTGCCAGCTCACCAGGGCCGAACACCGGGGAGCTGTTTTTT	CASSPGPNTGELFF
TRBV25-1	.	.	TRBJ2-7	TGTGCCAGCAGTGATGGGACACCCCTACGAGGGCAGTACTTC	CASSDGTPLRGQYF
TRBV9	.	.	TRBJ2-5	TGTGCCAGCAGCACAGGCAGGGAAGAGACCCAGTACTTC	CASSTGREETQYF
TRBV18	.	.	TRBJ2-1	TGTGCCAGCTCACCAACCCAGGGGGGCAATGAGCAGTTCTTC	CASSPTQGGNEQFF
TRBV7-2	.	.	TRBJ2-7	TGTGCCAGCAGCTCTGACATACTCTACTACGAGCAGTACTTC	CASSSDILYYEQYF
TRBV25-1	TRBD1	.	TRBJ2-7	TGTGCCAGCAGTGATCATACAGGGGGCTGGGACGAGCAGTACTTC	CASSDHTGGWDEQYF
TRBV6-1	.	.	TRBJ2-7	TGTGCCAGCGGGCCCCGGGAAACCGAGCAGTACTTC	CASGPRETEQYF
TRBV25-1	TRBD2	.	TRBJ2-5	TGTGCCAGCAGTGCCCAGCGGGAGGGCCAGGGAAAGACCCAGTACTTC	CASSAQREGQGKTQYF
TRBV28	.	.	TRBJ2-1	TGTGCCAGCAGCCCAGACTATTACAATGAGCAGTTCTTC	CASSPDYYNEQFF
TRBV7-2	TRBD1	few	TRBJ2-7	TGTGCCAGCAGCTCACAGGGGGCAGGAAGCTACGAGCAGTACTTC	CASSSQGAGSYEQYF
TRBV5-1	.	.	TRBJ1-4	TGCGCCAGCAGCTTTGCGAATGAAAAACTGTTTTTT	CASSFANEKLFF
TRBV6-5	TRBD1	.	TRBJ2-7	TGTGCCAGCAGTTACTGGACAGGGGGTGCGGGAAGGGAGCAGTACTTC	CASSYWTGGAGREQYF
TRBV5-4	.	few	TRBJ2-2	TGTGCCAGCAGCTTTGGGACATCTCCGAACACCGGGGAGCTGTTTTTT	CASSFGTSPNTGELFF
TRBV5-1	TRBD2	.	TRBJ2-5	TGCGCCAGCTCTAGCGGGAGTATTGAGACCCAGTACTTC	CASSSGSIETQYF
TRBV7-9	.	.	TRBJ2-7	TGTGCCAGCAGCTTGGACATCTCCTACGAGCAGTACTTC	CASSLDISYEQYF
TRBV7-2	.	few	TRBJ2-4	TGTGCCAGCAGCTTAGCGTGGCAGGGAACCAAAAACATTCAGTACTTC	CASSLAWQGTKNIQYF
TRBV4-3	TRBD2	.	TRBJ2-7	TGCGCCAGCAGCCTAAGTTTAGCGGGGCGAACCTACGAGCAGTACTTC	CASSLSLAGRTYEQYF